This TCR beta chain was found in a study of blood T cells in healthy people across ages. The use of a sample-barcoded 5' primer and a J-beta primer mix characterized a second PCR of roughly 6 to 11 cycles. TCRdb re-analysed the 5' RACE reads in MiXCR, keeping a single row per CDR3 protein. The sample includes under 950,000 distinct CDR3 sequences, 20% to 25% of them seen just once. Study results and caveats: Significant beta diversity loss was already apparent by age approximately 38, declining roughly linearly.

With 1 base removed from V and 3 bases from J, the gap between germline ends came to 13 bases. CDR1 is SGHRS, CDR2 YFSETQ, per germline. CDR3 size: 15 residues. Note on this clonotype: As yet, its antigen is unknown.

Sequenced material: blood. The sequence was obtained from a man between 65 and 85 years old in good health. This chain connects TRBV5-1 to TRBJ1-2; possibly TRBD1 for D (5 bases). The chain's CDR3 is CASSLKVREDYGYTF. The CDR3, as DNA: TGCGCCAGCAGCTTGAAGGTCAGGGAGGACTATGGCTACACCTTC.